Listed below are T cell receptor beta chains from one sample, sequenced in a study of shared clonotypes between healthy human individuals. Method: immunoSEQ multiplex PCR; TCRdb's copy keeps in-frame clones and lacks some. Of 2 million to 2.5 million clones listed, 85% to 95% are singletons. The source material was naive CD4+ T cells from PBMCs. These receptor sequences come from a man younger than 35 in good health. Some clones in this sample may be carry-over from other donors' samples. CDR3s include the opening cysteine and the closing phenylalanine or tryptophan. Each record gives: clone size, D gene, V gene, J gene, CDR3 DNA, CDR3 protein. A D gene is named only where the DNA matches it firmly. Size tells how often a clone was seen (once, few, many) or the class of an expanded clone, and some rows leave it out.

clone_size: NA; d_call: TRBD2; v_call: TRBV5-1; j_call: TRBJ2-2; cdr3_nt: TGCGCCAGCAGCCCGAGACTAGCGGGAGATAAATCGAACACCGGGGAGCTGTTTTTT; cdr3_aa: CASSPRLAGDKSNTGELFF
clone_size: NA; d_call: NA; v_call: TRBV11-2; j_call: TRBJ2-5; cdr3_nt: TGTGCCAGCAGCCCGGCGGGTCTTGGGCGGGAGACCCAGTACTTC; cdr3_aa: CASSPAGLGRETQYF
clone_size: NA; d_call: NA; v_call: TRBV19; j_call: TRBJ1-2; cdr3_nt: TGTGCCAGTAGTATCGGGTATCGGGCCCCCCGGGGCTACACCTTC; cdr3_aa: CASSIGYRAPRGYTF
clone_size: once; d_call: TRBD1; v_call: TRBV19; j_call: TRBJ2-5; cdr3_nt: TGTGCCAGTAGTAGCCCAATACAGGGGGCAGGGGAGACCCAGTACTTC; cdr3_aa: CASSSPIQGAGETQYF
clone_size: once; d_call: NA; v_call: TRBV11-3; j_call: TRBJ2-3; cdr3_nt: TGTGCCAGCAGCTACGGGGGTGTCGACACAGATACGCAGTATTTT; cdr3_aa: CASSYGGVDTDTQYF
clone_size: NA; d_call: TRBD2; v_call: TRBV9; j_call: TRBJ2-3; cdr3_nt: TGTGCCAGCAGCGGCGGACTAGCGGTCACAGATACGCAGTATTTT; cdr3_aa: CASSGGLAVTDTQYF
clone_size: NA; d_call: NA; v_call: TRBV21-1; j_call: TRBJ2-7; cdr3_nt: TGTGCCAAAAATTCGGAGCCCTACGAGCAGTACTTC; cdr3_aa: CAKNSEPYEQYF
clone_size: NA; d_call: NA; v_call: TRBV5-6; j_call: TRBJ2-4; cdr3_nt: TGTGCCAGCAGCTTGAGGAAGGGTGGTGGAAAAAACATTCAGTACTTC; cdr3_aa: CASSLRKGGGKNIQYF
clone_size: once; d_call: TRBD2; v_call: TRBV10-3; j_call: TRBJ2-1; cdr3_nt: TGTGCCAACGGGAGGTCTAGCGCTAACAATGAGCAGTTCTTC; cdr3_aa: CANGRSSANNEQFF
clone_size: NA; d_call: NA; v_call: TRBV7-9; j_call: TRBJ2-3; cdr3_nt: TGTGCCAGCAGTTCGTGGGGCGGTGGGGGCACAGATACGCAGTATTTT; cdr3_aa: CASSSWGGGGTDTQYF
clone_size: NA; d_call: NA; v_call: TRBV9; j_call: TRBJ2-1; cdr3_nt: TGTGCCAGCAGCGTTTCGGACGGTCACAATGAGCAGTTCTTC; cdr3_aa: CASSVSDGHNEQFF
clone_size: NA; d_call: NA; v_call: TRBV27; j_call: TRBJ2-7; cdr3_nt: TGTGCCAGCAGTTCCACAGGTACCGTATCTTACGAGCAGTACTTC; cdr3_aa: CASSSTGTVSYEQYF
clone_size: few; d_call: TRBD1; v_call: TRBV28; j_call: TRBJ1-1; cdr3_nt: TGTGCCAGCACTGACAGGGGCGCTGAAGCTTTCTTT; cdr3_aa: CASTDRGAEAFF
clone_size: NA; d_call: TRBD1; v_call: TRBV29-1; j_call: TRBJ1-1; cdr3_nt: TGCAGCGTTGAGACAGACAGGGTCGTGTTTGAAGCTTTCTTT; cdr3_aa: CSVETDRVVFEAFF
clone_size: once; d_call: NA; v_call: TRBV7-2; j_call: TRBJ2-1; cdr3_nt: TGTGCCAGCAGCACGGACTCGAGCTCCTACAATGAGCAGTTCTTC; cdr3_aa: CASSTDSSSYNEQFF
clone_size: few; d_call: NA; v_call: TRBV5-1; j_call: TRBJ1-4; cdr3_nt: TGCGCCAGCAGCTTGGAGGTCGGAAAACTGTTTTTT; cdr3_aa: CASSLEVGKLFF
clone_size: NA; d_call: NA; v_call: TRBV6-5; j_call: TRBJ1-1; cdr3_nt: TGTGCCAGCAGTTACTCGGGGAGGACTGAAGCTTTCTTT; cdr3_aa: CASSYSGRTEAFF
clone_size: NA; d_call: NA; v_call: TRBV28; j_call: TRBJ1-2; cdr3_nt: TGTGCCAGCAGTAAAGAAACGGGACGACGTGGGGGCTACACCTTC; cdr3_aa: CASSKETGRRGGYTF
clone_size: NA; d_call: NA; v_call: TRBV19; j_call: TRBJ2-6; cdr3_nt: TGTGCCAGTACGGAGGGTGCTTCGGGGGCCAACGTCCTGACTTTC; cdr3_aa: CASTEGASGANVLTF
clone_size: NA; d_call: NA; v_call: TRBV28; j_call: TRBJ1-5; cdr3_nt: TGTGCCAGCAGCGGTGTAAGGGACAATCAGCCCCAGCATTTT; cdr3_aa: CASSGVRDNQPQHF
clone_size: NA; d_call: NA; v_call: TRBV18; j_call: TRBJ2-3; cdr3_nt: TGTGCCAGCTCACTCCTCGAAGCGCAGGGGAACACAGATACGCAGTATTTT; cdr3_aa: CASSLLEAQGNTDTQYF
clone_size: NA; d_call: TRBD1; v_call: TRBV7-9; j_call: TRBJ2-7; cdr3_nt: TGTGCCAGCAGCCAAGATAAGGGGGCAGACGAGCAGTACTTC; cdr3_aa: CASSQDKGADEQYF
clone_size: NA; d_call: NA; v_call: TRBV5-1; j_call: TRBJ2-1; cdr3_nt: TGCGCCAGCGCCCCCTTCTCTATCGGCGATGAGCAGTTCTTC; cdr3_aa: CASAPFSIGDEQFF
clone_size: NA; d_call: NA; v_call: TRBV4-2; j_call: TRBJ1-3; cdr3_nt: TGTGCCAGCAGCCAGGCACAGGGCGGCTCTGGAAACACCATATATTTT; cdr3_aa: CASSQAQGGSGNTIYF
clone_size: NA; d_call: NA; v_call: TRBV4-3; j_call: TRBJ2-5; cdr3_nt: TGCGCCAGCAGCCTCCACATAGGGCGGGGCAACCAAGAGACCCAGTACTTC; cdr3_aa: CASSLHIGRGNQETQYF
clone_size: NA; d_call: NA; v_call: TRBV27; j_call: TRBJ2-7; cdr3_nt: TGTGCCAGCAGTTCCGTGGGTGGGGTAGAGTACGAGCAGTACTTC; cdr3_aa: CASSSVGGVEYEQYF
clone_size: NA; d_call: TRBD1; v_call: TRBV5-1; j_call: TRBJ2-1; cdr3_nt: TGCGCCAGCAGCCCCGGGACAGTCGCCTACAATGAGCAGTTCTTC; cdr3_aa: CASSPGTVAYNEQFF
clone_size: few; d_call: TRBD1; v_call: TRBV6-1; j_call: TRBJ1-2; cdr3_nt: TGTGCCAGCAGTGATCAAAGCAGGGGGCAATATGGCTACACCTTC; cdr3_aa: CASSDQSRGQYGYTF
clone_size: once; d_call: NA; v_call: TRBV5-1; j_call: TRBJ2-7; cdr3_nt: TGCGCCAGCAGCGTGGGCTACGAGCAGTACTTC; cdr3_aa: CASSVGYEQYF
clone_size: NA; d_call: TRBD1; v_call: TRBV27; j_call: TRBJ1-2; cdr3_nt: TGTGCCAGCAGTCCGACCGGGACAGGGCCTCCTCTCTACACCTTC; cdr3_aa: CASSPTGTGPPLYTF
clone_size: NA; d_call: TRBD2; v_call: TRBV30; j_call: TRBJ2-3; cdr3_nt: TGTGCCTGGAGTCTGAAGGGTGGGGAGGGTACGCAGTATTTT; cdr3_aa: CAWSLKGGEGTQYF
clone_size: NA; d_call: TRBD2; v_call: TRBV6-5; j_call: TRBJ2-5; cdr3_nt: TGTGCCAGCAGACGACCGGGACTAGCGTCTGAGACCCAGTACTTC; cdr3_aa: CASRRPGLASETQYF
clone_size: NA; d_call: TRBD2; v_call: TRBV4-2; j_call: TRBJ2-7; cdr3_nt: TGTGCCAGCAGCCAAGATCTAGGACTAGCGGGAGTAGTAGCTGCCGAGCAGTACTTC; cdr3_aa: CASSQDLGLAGVVAAEQYF
clone_size: few; d_call: NA; v_call: TRBV18; j_call: TRBJ2-7; cdr3_nt: TGTGCCACCGCCGGGGGAATCACCTACGAGCAGTACTTC; cdr3_aa: CATAGGITYEQYF